This T cell receptor beta chain was documented in a study of T cells after yellow fever vaccination. General study points: Only a small proportion of the clonotypes turned up in both the CD4 and the CD8 compartments, likely arising from convergent recombination.

Regarding this clonotype: Its antigen is unknown.

The CDR3 length is 16 residues. Germline V lookup: CDR1 SGHRS, CDR2 YFSETQ. J was trimmed by 4 bases and V by 0 bases; bases with no gene match: 4. It was through 5'RACE template switching that TCR cDNA was made, with a universal primer site and UMIs added. MiXCR, run by TCRdb on the 5' RACE reads, gives a single entry per CDR3 protein. The top ten clones hold over 11% of a sample with about 550,000 distinct CDR3 sequences, roughly 19% of them seen once. The TCR sequence derives from a man aged 25-40 years who received the YFV17D yellow fever vaccine. The V call is TRBV5-1, the J call TRBJ2-5; 12 positions agree with TRBD2. The specimen was PBMCs, collected 15 days after the yellow fever booster vaccination. The CDR3 loop reads CASSLGLAGVIETQYF. The CDR3 DNA is TGCGCCAGCAGCTTGGGACTAGCGGGAGTAATAGAGACCCAGTACTTC.